This entry describes one T cell receptor (beta chain). No cognate antigen has been identified for it. No much larger clone is present one base from it, and per-base qualities are unavailable. This sample stems from a study of CD8 T cells in Susac syndrome (dated by TCRdb to the late 2010s). Turning to the overall study: The study used repertoire sequencing to test whether antigen drove CD8+ T cell activation and differentiation in Susac syndrome.

Reading from cysteine to phenylalanine, the CDR3 counts 12 amino acids. Of all the DNA, just the CDR3 is kept, 36 bases in frame from base 1. V is reduced by 4 bases and J by 3 bases, leaving a spacing of 6 bases between them. For CDR1 and CDR2, the germline V gene (reference sequence) lists LGHDT and YNNKEL. Peripheral blood CD8+ and CD4+ T cells from healthy donors, Susac syndrome patients and multiple sclerosis patients were profiled using high-throughput TCR beta sequencing. Healthy donors were included as age- and sex-matched controls. Bulk CD8+ and CD4+ T cells were purified by magnetic negative isolation, while CD8+ TEMRA cells were enriched using FACS. Blood was drawn into EDTA tubes, processed within 24 hours, and PBMCs were isolated by density gradient centrifugation. PBMCs intended for TCR sequencing were frozen in liquid nitrogen and were later thawed in a 37 degrees C water bath. The sorted or isolated CD4+, CD8+ and CD8+ TEMRA cells had a purity of 90% or higher.

RNA was extracted with the RNeasy kit and roughly 0.45 to 1 ug was reverse transcribed using random hexamers. The immunoSEQ multiplex PCR assay, which covers 54 Vbeta and 13 Jbeta segments, was used to amplify TCR beta CDR3 regions. PCR amplification bias was corrected by using a synthetic template baseline for primer optimization and computational correction. On the authors' methods: Reads were annotated to V, D and J genes according to IMGT and were analyzed with immunoSEQ Analyzer, with only productive sequences retained. Clonality was calculated as one minus the Shannon entropy normalized by log2 of the number of productive unique sequences. For each patient and control, public and private clones were evaluated among the 100 most prevalent clones. Clones were defined as Susac-specific if absent from the healthy and MS cohorts, from around 1,000 published viral clones and from other ImmuneACCESS disease sequences. The raw public reads went through TCRdb reprocessing: fastp at Q25, MiXCR clone calling, in-frame beta chains kept. A single entry per CDR3 protein holds the most common genes and DNA from its merged rows. The V and J calls here are based on TCRdb, not the publication. In all, the sample holds approximately 120,000 distinct CDR3 sequences, and roughly 96% of those were seen once. Clones ranked in the top ten supply 0.096% of the sample.

The full study reports these points: The number of individuals in the TCR sequencing and HLA analysis was recognized as being relatively small.

The sample was CD4+ T cells from PBMCs. The chain is made from TRBV3-1 and TRBJ1-2; a confident D gene designation cannot be given. The source of this sequence is a human donor in good health. The CDR3 region: CASSRRDYGYTF. The DNA sequence is TGTGCCAGCAGCCGGCGGGACTATGGCTACACCTTC.